A single sample is the source of the 13 T cell receptor beta chains below, sequenced in a study of blood T cell repertoires in COVID-19. Produced via immunoSEQ multiplex PCR; TCRdb's table is partial and in-frame only. This repertoire shows more than 300,000 clones, roughly 88% found once; its top ten account for roughly 1.6%. Material: peripheral blood. These receptors were collected from a woman aged 50 to 60 with acute or convalescent COVID-19.

The chain recombines TRBV15 with TRBJ2-5; 7 nucleotides line up with TRBD1. V lost 3 bases to trimming and J lost 4 bases; unmatched junction nucleotides: 8. The CDR3 sequence is 15 residues long. Germline V CDR1 and CDR2: LNHNV, YYDKDF (reference sequence). CDR3 DNA sequence: TGTGCCACCAGCAGTGACAGGGTTGATAGAGAGACCCAGTACTTC. Translated: CATSSDRVDRETQYF.

This chain connects TRBV3-1 (or the pseudogene TRBV3-2) to TRBJ2-2; D gene unclear. V gave up 1 base and J gave up 6 bases, with 3 bases separating them. CDR1 is LGHDT, CDR2 YNNKEL, per germline (reference sequence). The CDR3 contains 12 residues. CDR3 protein: CASSQAPGELFF. CDR3 nucleotide sequence: TGTGCCAGCAGCCAAGCTCCCGGGGAGCTGTTTTTT.

The chain employs TRBV25-1 and TRBJ2-6; TRBD1 is a possible D gene (6 bases). V lost 4 bases to trimming and J lost 0 bases, with 13 bases between them. This CDR3 comprises 17 residues. The germline gives CDR1 MGHDK, CDR2 SYGVNS. The CDR3 DNA is TGTGCCAGCAGTGGTGACTTGGGGGCCTCTGGGGCCAACGTCCTGACTTTC. Amino acid sequence: CASSGDLGASGANVLTF. The whole variable domain, filled in from reference TRBV25-1 and TRBJ2-6, reads EADIYQTPRYLVIGTGKKITLECSQTMGHDKMYWYQQDPGMELHLIHYSYGVNSTEKGDLSSESTVSRIRTEHFPLTLESARPSHTSQYLCASSGDLGASGANVLTFGAGSRLTVL.

This clone has only one observation. The V and J genes are TRBV11-2 and TRBJ2-7, with TRBD2 as a possible D gene (6 bases). Between the trimmed V and J ends, which lost 2 bases and 5 bases, there was a span of 16 bases. Germline lookup yields CDR1 SGHAT and CDR2 FQNNGV. CDR3 length: 15 residues. The CDR3 DNA sequence: TGTGCCAGCAGCTTAAACCAGAGACTAGTTGACGAGCAGTACTTC. Protein sequence: CASSLNQRLVDEQYF.

The CDR3: CASSVYYSGANVLTF. The DNA of the CDR3 is TGTGCCAGCAGCGTCTACTACTCTGGGGCCAACGTCCTGACTTTC. The rearrangement links TRBV7-9 to TRBJ2-6; D remains unclear. The CDR3 covers 15 residues. CDR1 and CDR2 (germline): SEHNR, FQNEAQ (reference sequence). V was shortened by 5 bases and J by 0 bases, with 8 bases between the two germline ends.

The gene calls are TRBV5-1 and TRBJ2-7, with D unresolved. Germline CDR1 and CDR2: SGHRS and YFSETQ. The CDR3 spans 14 residues. The ends were cut back, 0 bases at V and 5 bases at J, with 12 bases in the middle. This chain's CDR3 is CASSLAELPHEQYF. DNA for the CDR3: TGCGCCAGCAGCTTGGCCGAACTCCCGCACGAGCAGTACTTC.

The chain joins TRBV5-1 to TRBJ2-7, with D possibly TRBD1 on 6 matching bases. V was pared by 2 bases and J by 2 bases, with 11 bases between. The CDR3 is 14 residues long. Looked up from germline, CDR1 is SGHRS and CDR2 is YFSETQ. The CDR3 reads CASSFTGTTYEQYF. CDR3 sequence (DNA): TGCGCCAGCAGCTTCACCGGGACAACCTACGAGCAGTACTTC.

The V call is TRBV9, the J call TRBJ2-5, with 7 bases fitting TRBD2. Germline loops: CDR1 SGDLS, CDR2 YYNGEE. V lost 3 bases and J lost 5; bases outside the gene matches: 7. The CDR3 contains 14 residues. As DNA, the CDR3 is TGTGCCAGCAGCGGGACTAGGGGCTTTGAGACCCAGTACTTC. It specifies CASSGTRGFETQYF.

The chain joins TRBV6-6 to TRBJ1-1; TRBD1 is a possible D gene (6 bases). V lost 4 bases and J lost 5, with 14 bases in between. The V gene's germline CDR1 is MNHNY and CDR2 SVGAGI (reference sequence). CDR3 length equals 14 residues. CDR3 DNA sequence: TGTGCCAGCAGTTGGAACAGGGAAGAAACTGAAGCTTTCTTT. Translated: CASSWNREETEAFF.

This clone showed up just a few times. The rearrangement uses TRBV6-1 and TRBJ2-1; 10 nucleotides align to TRBD2. Germline assignment: CDR1 MNHNS and CDR2 SASEGT. V was pared by 3 bases and J by 7 bases, with 9 bases of the junction left unmatched. The CDR3 covers 16 residues. In DNA, the CDR3 is TGTGCCAGCAGTGATCGCTCTAGCGGGAGAGTAAATGAGCAGTTCTTC. Amino acids: CASSDRSSGRVNEQFF.

The chain is built from TRBV12-3 or TRBV12-4 and TRBJ2-2; unclear D gene. V lost 5 bases and J 3 bases, leaving 4 bases between the germline ends. This CDR3 region has 12 residues. In DNA, the CDR3 is TGTGCCAGCAGTGGAGACACCGGGGAGCTGTTTTTT. This gives the protein CASSGDTGELFF.

The V and J genes are TRBV9 and TRBJ2-7; D unresolved. Per the germline V gene, CDR1 is SGDLS and CDR2 is YYNGEE. Trimming took 0 bases from V and 3 from J, leaving 4 bases between them. The CDR3 is 12 residues long. CDR3 region: CASSVGDYEQYF. The CDR3 DNA sequence: TGTGCCAGCAGCGTAGGAGACTACGAGCAGTACTTC.

This clone appeared a single time. V and J are TRBV18 and TRBJ2-1; 9 bases align to TRBD2. CDR3 size: 15 residues. The trim removed 1 base at V and 2 bases at J, leaving 0 bases unmatched. Germline loops: CDR1 KGHSH, CDR2 LQKENI. This CDR3 is CASSPLAGAYNEQFF. The DNA for the CDR3 is TGTGCCAGCTCACCACTAGCGGGAGCCTACAATGAGCAGTTCTTC. The complete variable domain, with remaining parts taken from reference TRBV18 and TRBJ2-1, reads NAGVMQNPRHLVRRRGQEARLRCSPMKGHSHVYWYRQLPEEGLKFMVYLQKENIIDESGMPKERFSAEFPKEGPSILRIQQVVRGDSAAYFCASSPLAGAYNEQFFGPGTRLTVL.